This is a list of T cell receptor beta chains from one sample in a study of T cells in Graves' hyperthyroidism and ophthalmopathy. TCRdb analysed the multiplex PCR reads with MiXCR anew, one entry per CDR3 protein. The table lists hundreds of thousands of distinct CDR3 sequences, less than 25% of them singletons. Sequencing used blood. These receptors all come from a man aged 25-45 years with Graves' ophthalmopathy. The CDR3 runs from the conserved cysteine through the conserved F or W. Fields, in order: CDR3 DNA, CDR3 protein, V gene, clone size, J gene, D gene. The D gene is left open where the match is weak. The size entry is marked missing in some rows and otherwise reads once, few, many or a size class.

CDR3 DNA: TGTGCCAGCAGCTCCAGGGAGACTGAAGCTTTCTTT
CDR3 protein: CASSSRETEAFF
V gene: TRBV7-9
clone size: many
J gene: TRBJ1-1
D gene: NA

CDR3 DNA: TGCAGTGCTAGAGACCCTTTACCGGGACAGAGTAATTCACCCCTCCACTTT
CDR3 protein: CSARDPLPGQSNSPLHF
V gene: TRBV20-1
clone size: few
J gene: TRBJ1-6
D gene: TRBD1

CDR3 DNA: TGTGCCACCAGTGATCCCCGACTAGGAGTAAGGAACGAGCAGTACTTC
CDR3 protein: CATSDPRLGVRNEQYF
V gene: TRBV24-1
clone size: many
J gene: TRBJ2-7
D gene: NA

CDR3 DNA: TGCAGCGTTGCGCGGGGATTTGGTGATGGCTACACCTTC
CDR3 protein: CSVARGFGDGYTF
V gene: TRBV29-1
clone size: many
J gene: TRBJ1-2
D gene: NA

CDR3 DNA: TGTGCCACCAGCTTCAGCGGGACTAGCGGGACAGATACGCAGTATTTT
CDR3 protein: CATSFSGTSGTDTQYF
V gene: TRBV24-1
clone size: NA
J gene: TRBJ2-3
D gene: TRBD2

CDR3 DNA: TGTGCCATCAGTGCCTTGGAAGGGGAGACCCAGTACTTC
CDR3 protein: CAISALEGETQYF
V gene: TRBV10-3
clone size: few
J gene: TRBJ2-5
D gene: NA

CDR3 DNA: TGTGCCAGCAGCCAGCGGGGCAGCAAGCAAGAGACCCAGTACTTC
CDR3 protein: CASSQRGSKQETQYF
V gene: TRBV11-1
clone size: many
J gene: TRBJ2-5
D gene: TRBD2

CDR3 DNA: TGTGCCAGCAGTCCTAGCGGGCTCTCCTACGAGCAGTACTTC
CDR3 protein: CASSPSGLSYEQYF
V gene: TRBV2
clone size: many
J gene: TRBJ2-7
D gene: TRBD2

CDR3 DNA: TGTGCCATCAGTGATGGGGGCAGTTACAACACCGGGGAGCTGTTTTTT
CDR3 protein: CAISDGGSYNTGELFF
V gene: TRBV10-3
clone size: NA
J gene: TRBJ2-2
D gene: NA

CDR3 DNA: TGTGCCAGCAGTCCCCGGACTAGCGAAAACATTCAGTACTTC
CDR3 protein: CASSPRTSENIQYF
V gene: TRBV27
clone size: few
J gene: TRBJ2-4
D gene: TRBD2

CDR3 DNA: TGTGCCAGCCGGGAGGCAGGCCAGAACTATGGCTACACCTTC
CDR3 protein: CASREAGQNYGYTF
V gene: TRBV6-1
clone size: few
J gene: TRBJ1-2
D gene: NA

CDR3 DNA: TGTGCCAGCAGTCGACTAGCCCAGGTCGACGAGCAGTACTTC
CDR3 protein: CASSRLAQVDEQYF
V gene: TRBV6-1
clone size: NA
J gene: TRBJ2-7
D gene: TRBD2

CDR3 DNA: TGTGCCAGCAGTTACCCCGACAGGGGCCAAGAGACCCAGTACTTC
CDR3 protein: CASSYPDRGQETQYF
V gene: TRBV6-6
clone size: few
J gene: TRBJ2-5
D gene: TRBD1

CDR3 DNA: TGTGCCAGCAGCCTCCGTAGCTGGACAGGGGGAGAGACCCAGTACTTC
CDR3 protein: CASSLRSWTGGETQYF
V gene: TRBV14
clone size: many
J gene: TRBJ2-5
D gene: TRBD1

CDR3 DNA: TGTGCCAGCTCACAGGGGTCAGCGGGAGGGCCCTACGAGCAGTTCTTC
CDR3 protein: CASSQGSAGGPYEQFF
V gene: TRBV28
clone size: NA
J gene: TRBJ2-1
D gene: TRBD2

CDR3 DNA: TGTGCCAGCAGTTACCCAGGATCCTATGGCTACACCTTC
CDR3 protein: CASSYPGSYGYTF
V gene: TRBV6-2/TRBV6-3
clone size: many
J gene: TRBJ1-2
D gene: NA

CDR3 DNA: TGTGCCAGCAGCTTTTTAGCGGGAGCGGATGAGCAGTTCTTC
CDR3 protein: CASSFLAGADEQFF
V gene: TRBV11-2
clone size: many
J gene: TRBJ2-1
D gene: TRBD2

CDR3 DNA: TGTGCCAGCAGCTTAAAAAGTAGGGGCGGGACTGGGTTCAGCTCCTACAATGAGCAGTTCTTC
CDR3 protein: CASSLKSRGGTGFSSYNEQFF
V gene: TRBV7-2
clone size: NA
J gene: TRBJ2-1
D gene: NA

CDR3 DNA: TGTGCCAGCAGCTTCCTTGGTGGGGCCAGGGAGACCCAGTACTTC
CDR3 protein: CASSFLGGARETQYF
V gene: TRBV7-9
clone size: NA
J gene: TRBJ2-5
D gene: NA

CDR3 DNA: TGTGCCAGCAGCTTTGGAGGAGCGGACGAGCAGTACTTC
CDR3 protein: CASSFGGADEQYF
V gene: TRBV7-3
clone size: many
J gene: TRBJ2-7
D gene: NA

CDR3 DNA: TGCGCCAGCAGTAGGGTCGACACCGGGGAGCTGTTTTTT
CDR3 protein: CASSRVDTGELFF
V gene: TRBV5-1
clone size: NA
J gene: TRBJ2-2
D gene: NA

CDR3 DNA: TGCAGTGCTAGAGATAATCGAGCGGTACAAGAGACCCAGTACTTC
CDR3 protein: CSARDNRAVQETQYF
V gene: TRBV20-1
clone size: few
J gene: TRBJ2-5
D gene: NA

CDR3 DNA: TGTGCCAGCAGTTTATCCCAACGGTTGCGAGTAAGCTACACCTTC
CDR3 protein: CASSLSQRLRVSYTF
V gene: TRBV28
clone size: few
J gene: TRBJ1-2
D gene: NA

CDR3 DNA: TGTGCCAGCAGTTACTCACAGCAGGGTGGCAATCAGCCCCAGCATTTT
CDR3 protein: CASSYSQQGGNQPQHF
V gene: TRBV6-6
clone size: few
J gene: TRBJ1-5
D gene: NA

CDR3 DNA: TGTGCCAGCAGCCGGAAGGGGGCGCGGGACACAGATACGCAGTATTTT
CDR3 protein: CASSRKGARDTDTQYF
V gene: TRBV27
clone size: NA
J gene: TRBJ2-3
D gene: NA

CDR3 DNA: TGTGCCAGCGGGGGGGTGGGGGGGGAGACCCAGTACTTC
CDR3 protein: CASGGVGGETQYF
V gene: TRBV9
clone size: NA
J gene: TRBJ2-5
D gene: TRBD2

CDR3 DNA: TGTGCCTGGAGAACCGGGACAGGGTGGGGTGAAAAACTGTTTTTT
CDR3 protein: CAWRTGTGWGEKLFF
V gene: TRBV30
clone size: few
J gene: TRBJ1-4
D gene: TRBD1

CDR3 DNA: TGTGCCAGCAGCTTACTACTAGCGGGAAACAATGAGCAGTTCTTC
CDR3 protein: CASSLLLAGNNEQFF
V gene: TRBV7-9
clone size: NA
J gene: TRBJ2-1
D gene: TRBD2

CDR3 DNA: TGTGCCAGCAGCCAAGACGCCGCAACCGCGGGGTACGAGCAGTACTTC
CDR3 protein: CASSQDAATAGYEQYF
V gene: TRBV3-1
clone size: many
J gene: TRBJ2-7
D gene: NA